One T cell receptor beta chain is described in this entry. This record belongs to a study of blood T cell repertoires in COVID-19. As for the study in general: Sites across the United States, Italy and Spain contributed samples from acute and convalescent COVID-19. PBMCs, B-cell-depleted T cells, or T cells provided the cDNA or gDNA that made up the material.

V shed 7 bases and J shed 4 bases, with 16 bases lying between them. Looked up from germline, CDR1 is ENHRY and CDR2 is SYGVKD. The CDR3 length is 14 residues. In the study's own analysis: Cell counts per sample came from amplifying reference gene primers. Data came from immunoSEQ multiplex PCR; TCRdb stores just in-frame clones and leaves some out. Clone size and the V and J calls come from that table; the DNA yielded D and trimming. Of 200,000 or so clones detected, about 80% appear once; the ten largest clones hold 6.9%. The sequencing sample was made of peripheral blood. The chain carries TRBV10-3 and TRBJ1-1; possibly TRBD1 for D (5 bases). The clonotype originates from a human donor with acute or convalescent COVID-19. The donor label of this sample is uncertain. DNA of the CDR3: TGTGCCATCAAATCGGACGGGGGGGGCACTGAAGCTTTCTTT. It is translated as CAIKSDGGGTEAFF.